Detailed here is one T cell receptor beta chain. The data are from a study of blood T cell repertoires in COVID-19. Assay used: immunoSEQ multiplex PCR; TCRdb lists only in-frame clones, some missing. Altogether about 220,000 clones are present, 84% being singletons, with the ten largest covering approximately 6.6%. Germline V gene sequence: CDR1 LGHNA, CDR2 YSLEER. The CDR3 is made up of 13 amino acids. Trimming left V 0 bases short and J 6 bases short, with 8 bases between. V is TRBV4-3 and J is TRBJ1-1; D is unclear. The receptor was isolated from a woman aged 40 to 50 who had recovered from COVID-19. Sequences were obtained from PBMCs or T cells enriched from blood (not recorded which). The CDR3 DNA reads as TGCGCCAGCAGCCAAGACCGCGGAGCTGAAGCTTTCTTT. It codes for CASSQDRGAEAFF.